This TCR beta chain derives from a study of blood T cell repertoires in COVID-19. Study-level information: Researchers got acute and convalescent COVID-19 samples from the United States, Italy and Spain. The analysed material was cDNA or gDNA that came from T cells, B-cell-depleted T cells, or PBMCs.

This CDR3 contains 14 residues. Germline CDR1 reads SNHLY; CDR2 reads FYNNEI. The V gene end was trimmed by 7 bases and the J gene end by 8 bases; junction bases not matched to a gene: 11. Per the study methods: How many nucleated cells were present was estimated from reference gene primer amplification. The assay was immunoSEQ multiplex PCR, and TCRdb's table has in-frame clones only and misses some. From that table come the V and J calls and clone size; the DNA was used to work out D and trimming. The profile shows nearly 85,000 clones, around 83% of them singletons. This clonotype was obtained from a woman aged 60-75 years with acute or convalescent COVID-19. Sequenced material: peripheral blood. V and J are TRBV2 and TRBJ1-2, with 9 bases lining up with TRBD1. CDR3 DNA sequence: TGTGCCAGCACCCGGGACAGGGTCCAAGTAGGCTACACCTTC. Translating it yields CASTRDRVQVGYTF. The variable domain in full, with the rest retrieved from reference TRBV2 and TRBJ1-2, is EPEVTQTPSHQVTQMGQEVILRCVPISNHLYFYWYRQILGQKVEFLVSFYNNEISEKSEIFDDQFSVERPDGSNFTLKIRSTKLEDSAMYFCASTRDRVQVGYTFGSGTRLTVV.